Presented here are 10 T cell receptor gamma chains from one specimen sequenced in a study of gamma-delta T cells after stem cell transplantation. TCRdb re-called clones from the RT-PCR reads via CATT. The table shows about 1,100 gamma-chain clones, with roughly a quarter occurring only once. The sequencing sample was made of gamma-delta T cells. The origin of the receptors is a human donor. It is not recorded whose cells these are; they may come from a transplant donor.

The chain carries TRGV4 and TRGJ1 or TRGJ2. TCRdb does not report a J gene; here it was assigned by matching the DNA to germline references. The CDR3 has 11 residues. V shed 9 bases and J 2 bases; nucleotides not matched to a gene: 4. CDR1 EGSTGY and CDR2 YDSYTSSV come from the germline V gene. The CDR3 here is CATLYYYKKLF. CDR3 nucleotides: TGTGCCACCCTGTATTATTATAAGAAACTCTTT.

The chain is built from TRGV2 and TRGJ1 or TRGJ2. Germline matching of the DNA provided the J gene here, since TCRdb leaves it blank. This CDR3 region has 13 residues. V lost 0 bases to trimming and J lost 7 bases; unmatched junction nucleotides: 6. CDR1 and CDR2 from the germline V gene are EGSNGY and YDSYNSKV. The CDR3 sequence: CATWDGPKYKKLF. DNA of the CDR3: TGTGCCACCTGGGACGGGCCAAAATATAAGAAACTCTTT.

This clone was counted a few times. The J gene is TRGJ1 or TRGJ2, the V gene TRGV4. The J gene, missing from TCRdb, was assigned here through DNA to germline matching. V was pared by 5 bases and J by 3 bases, with 10 bases of the junction left unmatched. The CDR3 runs to 14 residues. Per germline, CDR1 EGSTGY and CDR2 YDSYTSSV. CDR3 amino acids: CATWGGMSYYKKLF. The CDR3 region has the DNA TGTGCCACCTGGGGGGGGATGAGTTATTATAAGAAACTCTTT.

Concerning this clone: Its ends do not fully match the called genes, so a read error is possible. The J gene is TRGJ1 or TRGJ2, the V gene TRGV2. Matching the DNA to germline supplied the J gene, which TCRdb does not give. This CDR3 is built from 14 residues. Germline CDR1 EGSNGY, CDR2 YDSYNSKV. In nucleotides, the CDR3 is TGTGCCACCTGGGACGGAGGATATTATCATAAGAAACTCTTT. Amino acid sequence: CATWDGGYYHKKLF.

This clone is termed large. The V call is TRGV9, the J call TRGJ1 or TRGJ2. The J gene, left out of TCRdb, was set here by checking the DNA against germline. Germline assignment: CDR1 GITISATS and CDR2 ISYDGTV (reference sequence). The CDR3 has 11 amino acids. J was trimmed by 8 bases and V by 2 bases; bases with no gene match: 3. The CDR3 sequence is CALWEGNKKLF. The CDR3 DNA sequence: TGTGCCTTGTGGGAGGGCAATAAGAAACTCTTT.

The chain uses TRGV8 and TRGJ1 or TRGJ2. TCRdb records no J gene; here it was assigned by comparing the DNA to germline. The CDR3 runs 14 residues. The germline CDR1 and CDR2 sequences are VENAVY and YDSYNSRV. V was pared by 5 bases and J by 6 bases, with 13 bases of the junction left unmatched. CDR3: CATWAPVEVYKKLF. The CDR3 DNA reads TGTGCCACCTGGGCTCCGGTTGAGGTTTATAAGAAACTCTTT.

The chain couples TRGV4 to TRGJ1 or TRGJ2. TCRdb is silent on the J gene; assignment here came from matching the DNA to germline. The trim removed 5 bases at V and 9 bases at J, leaving 16 bases unmatched. The CDR3 loop spans 14 amino acids. The V gene's germline CDR1 is EGSTGY and CDR2 YDSYTSSV. CDR3 in DNA: TGTGCCACCTGGGCTCGAACTCCTATTGGTAAGAAACTCTTT. Protein sequence: CATWARTPIGKKLF.

This clone has just a few counts. With a much larger clone just one base away, this may be a read error. The same CDR3 can be traced to other DNA sequences in this sample. This chain links TRGV2 with TRGJ1 or TRGJ2. No J gene was available from TCRdb, and it was assigned here by a germline match of the DNA. The V and J ends lost 0 bases and 9 bases, in that order; junction bases with no gene match: 2. The CDR3 consists of 11 residues. Germline V gives CDR1 EGSNGY, CDR2 YDSYNSKV. As DNA, the CDR3 is TGTGCCACCTGGGACGGGCCTAAGAAACTCTTT. It is translated as CATWDGPKKLF.

Here the J gene is TRGJ1 or TRGJ2 and the V gene is not called. The CDR3 spans 13 residues. The CDR3 here is CATWDEPYYKKLF. DNA of the CDR3: TGTGCCACCTGGGACGAGCCATATTATAAGAAACTCTTT.

Concerning this clone itself: This probably arose from a read error, given a far larger clone one base away. The CDR3 spells CATWGGHRGIYYKKLF. The CDR3 region has the DNA TGTGCCACCTGGGGCGGGCACCGGGGTATTTATTATAAGAAACTCTTT. V usage is TRGV2 and J usage is TRGJ1 or TRGJ2. No J gene is reported in TCRdb; it was inferred here by comparing the DNA with germline. Looked up from germline, CDR1 is EGSNGY and CDR2 is YDSYNSKV. This CDR3 region has 16 residues.